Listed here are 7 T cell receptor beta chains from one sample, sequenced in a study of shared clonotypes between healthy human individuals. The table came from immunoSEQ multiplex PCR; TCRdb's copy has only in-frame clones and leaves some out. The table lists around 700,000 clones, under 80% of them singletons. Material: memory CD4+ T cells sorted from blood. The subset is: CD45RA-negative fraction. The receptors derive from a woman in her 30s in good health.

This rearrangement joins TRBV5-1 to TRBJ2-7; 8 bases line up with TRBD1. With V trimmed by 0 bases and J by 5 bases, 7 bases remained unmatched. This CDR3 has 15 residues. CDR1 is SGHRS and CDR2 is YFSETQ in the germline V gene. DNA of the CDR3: TGCGCCAGCAGCTTGGGGACAGGGACTTTCCACGAGCAGTACTTC. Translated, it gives CASSLGTGTFHEQYF.

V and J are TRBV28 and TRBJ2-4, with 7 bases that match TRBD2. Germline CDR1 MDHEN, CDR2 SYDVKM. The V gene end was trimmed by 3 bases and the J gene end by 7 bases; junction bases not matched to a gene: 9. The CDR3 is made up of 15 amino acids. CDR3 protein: CASSFGGTTRNIQYF. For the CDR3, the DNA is TGTGCCAGCAGTTTCGGGGGGACTACAAGGAACATTCAGTACTTC.

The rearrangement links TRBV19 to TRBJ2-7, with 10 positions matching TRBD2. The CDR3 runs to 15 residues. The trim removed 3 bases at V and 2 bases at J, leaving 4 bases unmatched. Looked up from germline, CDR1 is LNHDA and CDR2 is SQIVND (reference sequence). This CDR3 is CASSIRLAGPYEQYF. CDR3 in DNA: TGTGCCAGTAGTATCAGACTAGCGGGTCCCTACGAGCAGTACTTC.

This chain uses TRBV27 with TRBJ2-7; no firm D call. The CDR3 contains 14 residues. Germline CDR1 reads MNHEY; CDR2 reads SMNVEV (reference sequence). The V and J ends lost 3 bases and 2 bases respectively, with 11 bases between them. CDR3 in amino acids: CASSFGPEPYEQYF. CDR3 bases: TGTGCCAGCAGTTTTGGGCCCGAACCCTACGAGCAGTACTTC.

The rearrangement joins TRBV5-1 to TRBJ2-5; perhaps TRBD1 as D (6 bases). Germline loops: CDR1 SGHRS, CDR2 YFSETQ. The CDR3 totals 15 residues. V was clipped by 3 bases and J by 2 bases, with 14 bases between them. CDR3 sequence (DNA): TGCGCCAGCAGCTCGAGACAGGCCCAGCAAGAGACCCAGTACTTC. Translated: CASSSRQAQQETQYF.

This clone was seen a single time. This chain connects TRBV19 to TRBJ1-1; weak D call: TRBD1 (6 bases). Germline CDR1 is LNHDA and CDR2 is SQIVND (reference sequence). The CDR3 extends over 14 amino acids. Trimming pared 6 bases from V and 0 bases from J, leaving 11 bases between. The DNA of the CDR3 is TGTGCCAGTAGATTGGGGGCAATGAACACTGAAGCTTTCTTT. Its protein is CASRLGAMNTEAFF.

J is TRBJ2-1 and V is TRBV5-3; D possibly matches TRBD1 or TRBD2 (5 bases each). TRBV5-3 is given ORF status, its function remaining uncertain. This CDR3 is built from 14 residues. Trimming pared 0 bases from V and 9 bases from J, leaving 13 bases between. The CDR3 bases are TGTGCCAGAAGCTTGGGTCCCGGGGCAAGTGAGCAGTTCTTC. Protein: CARSLGPGASEQFF.